The table lists the clone carrying this TCR beta chain with a few counts. What it binds is unknown. Preparation of the TCRbeta library was carried out with unique molecular identifiers. Each CDR3 protein is one row after TCRdb ran MiXCR on the PCR reads. The data hold 530,000 or so distinct CDR3 sequences, with roughly 30% observed a single time. These data come from a study of T-cell reconstitution after alpha-beta-depleted transplantation in children. General study results and limits: Reports say that about two months after transplant, the alpha-beta T cells came out of several hundred graft clones that had expanded. Recipient T cells and thymic progenitors that survived were the source of the high TCRbeta diversity seen at day 60 in some patients. T-cell counts and diversity at one year following transplant were attributed mainly to newly produced T cells.

The germline gives CDR1 SGHAT, CDR2 FQDESV (reference sequence). This CDR3 comprises 16 residues. V lost 5 bases and J lost 8; bases outside the gene matches: 11. The TCR originated in a boy under three years old with Wiskott-Aldrich syndrome, due to receive a stem cell transplant. The chain joins TRBV11-1 to TRBJ1-4; 10 bases are shared with TRBD1. The sample here was PBMCs, taken before TCRalphabeta/CD19-depleted stem cell transplant. CDR3 loop: CASSRGATGGNEKLFF. The CDR3 nucleotides are TGTGCCAGCAGCCGCGGGGCGACAGGGGGCAACGAAAAACTGTTTTTT.